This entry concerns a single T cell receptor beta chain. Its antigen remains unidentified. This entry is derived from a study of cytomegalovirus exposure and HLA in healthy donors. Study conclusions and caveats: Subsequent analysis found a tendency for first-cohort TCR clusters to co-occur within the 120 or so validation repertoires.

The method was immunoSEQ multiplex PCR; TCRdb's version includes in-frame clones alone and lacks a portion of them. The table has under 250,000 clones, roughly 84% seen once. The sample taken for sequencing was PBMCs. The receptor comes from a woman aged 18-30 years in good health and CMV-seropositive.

The CDR3 nucleotides are TGTGCCAGCAGTTCACACCAAACGAACACCGGGGAGCTGTTTTTT. Translating it yields CASSSHQTNTGELFF. The V gene is TRBV6-5, the J gene TRBJ2-2; no firm D call. The CDR3 is 15 amino acids. With 4 bases removed from V and 0 bases from J, the gap between germline ends came to 9 bases. Germline V gene lookup returns CDR1 MNHEY and CDR2 SVGAGI.